These T cell receptor beta chains were read from a single sample in a study of early T cells in non-severe SARS-CoV-2 infection. TCRdb re-called the 5' RACE reads with MiXCR, one entry per CDR3 protein. The data show around 33,000 distinct CDR3 sequences, with 4.7% seen just once and over 6.5% held by the top ten. The sequenced sample was whole blood. These receptors all come from an adult who was a healthcare worker with PCR-confirmed SARS-CoV-2 infection or an uninfected control (not recorded which). The CDR3 runs from the conserved cysteine through the conserved F or W. A D gene is named only where the DNA matches it firmly. Not all rows give a size; the values are once, few, many and, for expanded clones, a class.

DNA	CDR3	V	size	D	J
TGTGCCAGCAGTTCCTCGGGGGCAGAGAGGAAGCCCCAGCATTTT	CASSSSGAERKPQHF	TRBV12-3/TRBV12-4	few	-	TRBJ1-5
TGTGCCTGGAGTGTAGGGACAGGGGGTCAGCCCCAGCATTTT	CAWSVGTGGQPQHF	TRBV30	many	TRBD1	TRBJ1-5
TGTGCCAGCAACCGGGGGGAAGGTGAAAAACTGTTTTTT	CASNRGEGEKLFF	TRBV2	few	-	TRBJ1-4
TGTGCCAGCAGTTTAGTCCCCCTAGTCACAGATACGCAGTATTTT	CASSLVPLVTDTQYF	TRBV12-3/TRBV12-4	-	-	TRBJ2-3
TGTGCCAGCAGCCAAGAGGGGCTAGCGGGGGGCACAGATACGCAGTATTTT	CASSQEGLAGGTDTQYF	TRBV4-2	many	TRBD2	TRBJ2-3
TGTGCCAGCAGTTTATCGGACAGGAGACCGGAACGCACAGATACGCAGTATTTT	CASSLSDRRPERTDTQYF	TRBV28	many	TRBD1	TRBJ2-3
TGCGCCAGCAGCCCGGGGACTACGAACACCGGGGAGCTGTTTTTT	CASSPGTTNTGELFF	TRBV5-1	few	TRBD2	TRBJ2-2
TGTGCCAGCTCTCTGGACAGGGAGAATTCACCCCTCCACTTT	CASSLDRENSPLHF	TRBV18	many	TRBD1	TRBJ1-6
TGTGCCAGCAGCACGGACAGGGGGGATGGCTATGGCTACACCTTC	CASSTDRGDGYGYTF	TRBV11-2	many	TRBD1	TRBJ1-2
TGCGCCAGCAGCTGGACGTGGACTAGCGGGGGATACGAGCAGTACTTC	CASSWTWTSGGYEQYF	TRBV5-1	many	TRBD2	TRBJ2-7
TGCAGTGCTAGCACCAGACAGGGGTTTAACTCTGGGGCCAACGTCCTGACTTTC	CSASTRQGFNSGANVLTF	TRBV20-1	many	TRBD1	TRBJ2-6
TGTGCCAGCAGAGTCAAAGAGACCCAGTACTTC	CASRVKETQYF	TRBV6-5	few	-	TRBJ2-5
TGTGCCAGCAGCGTAAAACTGACCAATCAGCCCCAGCATTTT	CASSVKLTNQPQHF	TRBV2	many	-	TRBJ1-5
TGTGCCAGCAGTTCCGTTGGGGTCTACAATGAGCAGTTCTTC	CASSSVGVYNEQFF	TRBV7-9	many	-	TRBJ2-1
TGTGCCAGCAATGTCGTGGCTAGCGATCCCTACGAGCAGTACTTC	CASNVVASDPYEQYF	TRBV7-2	many	-	TRBJ2-7
TGTGCCAGCAGCTTAGCCAGGGCCCAAGAGACCCAGTACTTC	CASSLARAQETQYF	TRBV7-9	few	-	TRBJ2-5
TGCGCCAGCAGCCAAGATAAAAGGTCGCCTCAGTACTTC	CASSQDKRSPQYF	TRBV4-3	many	-	TRBJ2-7
TGTGCCAGCAGTTTAGGAAGCGCCCACGAGCAGTACTTC	CASSLGSAHEQYF	TRBV12-3/TRBV12-4	-	-	TRBJ2-7
TGTGCCAGCAGCTTAGCCCGGGACTACACAGATACGCAGTATTTT	CASSLARDYTDTQYF	TRBV7-2	many	TRBD2	TRBJ2-3
TGTGCCAGCAGGGGACAAGAGACCCAGTACTTC	CASRGQETQYF	TRBV2	many	-	TRBJ2-5
TGTGCCAGCAGCTTAGTCGTAGGGAGTTTAGCAGATACGCAGTATTTT	CASSLVVGSLADTQYF	TRBV7-2	many	-	TRBJ2-3
TGTGCCAGCAGCAAGACACGGCGGAACACTGAAGCTTTCTTT	CASSKTRRNTEAFF	TRBV12-3/TRBV12-4	many	-	TRBJ1-1
TGCAGTGTCGACAGGGTAACTGAAGCTTTCTTT	CSVDRVTEAFF	TRBV20-1	many	TRBD1	TRBJ1-1
TGTGCCAGCAGCTTGCCAGGGGTGGCCTACGAGCAGTACTTC	CASSLPGVAYEQYF	TRBV7-9	-	-	TRBJ2-7
TGTGCCAGCAGTGCCGATTTAGCCAAAAACATTCAGTACTTC	CASSADLAKNIQYF	TRBV6-6	many	-	TRBJ2-4
TGTGCCAGCAGTGATAGTAGCAATCAGCCCCAGCATTTT	CASSDSSNQPQHF	TRBV2	many	-	TRBJ1-5
TGTGCCAGCAGCTTAGTTACCCCACTTCTTAATTCACCCCTCCACTTT	CASSLVTPLLNSPLHF	TRBV11-3	few	-	TRBJ1-6
TGTGCCAGCAGTGATGGAGGAGCCATTGACACCGGGGAGCTGTTTTTT	CASSDGGAIDTGELFF	TRBV2	many	-	TRBJ2-2
TGTGCCAGCAGCTTACACGGGACAACCATGGGCGCCGGGGAGCTGTTTTTT	CASSLHGTTMGAGELFF	TRBV7-3	many	-	TRBJ2-2
TGTGCCAGCAGCTTAATGGGACTAGCGGGGATGGATGAGCAGTTCTTC	CASSLMGLAGMDEQFF	TRBV7-3	many	TRBD2	TRBJ2-1
TGTGCCAGCAGTCACCCCCGGACAGGGATGAACACTGAAGCTTTCTTT	CASSHPRTGMNTEAFF	TRBV7-9	-	TRBD1	TRBJ1-1
TGTGCCAGCAGTGCTACGACAGGGGTCGGGGCCAACGTCCTGACTTTC	CASSATTGVGANVLTF	TRBV2	few	TRBD1	TRBJ2-6
TGTGCCAGCTCACTCGACAGGAGTCAGCCCCAGCATTTT	CASSLDRSQPQHF	TRBV18	many	-	TRBJ1-5
TGTGCCAGCAGACCGGGACTAGCAACAGATACGCAGTATTTT	CASRPGLATDTQYF	TRBV12-3/TRBV12-4	many	TRBD2	TRBJ2-3
TGTGCCAGCTCACCACGGGGAGATCAGCCCCAGCATTTT	CASSPRGDQPQHF	TRBV18	few	-	TRBJ1-5
TGTGCCAGCAGCGTAGAAGTAGAGCGGGGGGGCCGGGGCACAGATACGCAGTATTTT	CASSVEVERGGRGTDTQYF	TRBV9	many	TRBD2	TRBJ2-3
TGTGCCAGCAGCTCCCCCGGGACAGGGAGTTCACCCCTCCACTTT	CASSSPGTGSSPLHF	TRBV7-2	-	TRBD1	TRBJ1-6
TGTGCCAGCAGCTTAGGCGGGGAAAACAATGAGCAGTTCTTC	CASSLGGENNEQFF	TRBV7-9	many	-	TRBJ2-1
TGCAGTGCTAGAGATCCAGGGAGCTCTGGAAACACCATATATTTT	CSARDPGSSGNTIYF	TRBV20-1	many	-	TRBJ1-3
TGTGCCAGCAGTTTTGGACAGGGTGAAAAACTGTTTTTT	CASSFGQGEKLFF	TRBV12-3/TRBV12-4	many	TRBD1	TRBJ1-4
TGTGCCACGGGACAGGCGATCTATGAAGCTTTCTTT	CATGQAIYEAFF	TRBV2	few	TRBD1	TRBJ1-1
TGTGCCAGCAGTTTTTCCCCAACAGGGGAACTGCAGTTCTTC	CASSFSPTGELQFF	TRBV28	many	TRBD1	TRBJ2-1
TGTGCCAGCAGTTCGTATAGCAATCAGCCCCAGCATTTT	CASSSYSNQPQHF	TRBV28	many	-	TRBJ1-5
TGTGCCAGCAGCCGAGGGACAGGGGGCTTGGAGACCCAGTACTTC	CASSRGTGGLETQYF	TRBV7-8	many	TRBD1	TRBJ2-5
TGTGCCCGGGGACAGGGGGATAATTCACCCCTCCACTTT	CARGQGDNSPLHF	TRBV2	-	TRBD1	TRBJ1-6
TGTGCCAGCCCGGAACGGAGCGGGGGGTCGTACAATGAGCAGTTCTTC	CASPERSGGSYNEQFF	TRBV27	-	TRBD2	TRBJ2-1
TGTGCCACCAGTGATTTGAAACTAGCGGATAACAATGAGCAGTTCTTC	CATSDLKLADNNEQFF	TRBV24-1	many	TRBD2	TRBJ2-1
TGCAGCGTTCCAGGGGGCGCCGCAGAGACCCAGTACTTC	CSVPGGAAETQYF	TRBV29-1	few	TRBD1	TRBJ2-5
TGTGCCACAAACGGGGTGAACACCGGGGAGCTGTTTTTT	CATNGVNTGELFF	TRBV24-1	many	-	TRBJ2-2
TGTGCCAGCAGTAGAGGCGGAAACACAGATACGCAGTATTTT	CASSRGGNTDTQYF	TRBV12-3/TRBV12-4	many	-	TRBJ2-3
TGTGCCAGCAGCTCCGGACTAACCGGGGAGCAGTACTTC	CASSSGLTGEQYF	TRBV11-2	many	-	TRBJ2-7
TGCAGTGCCCAGGAAGCAGGGAGATATGGCTACACCTTC	CSAQEAGRYGYTF	TRBV20-1	medium-sized	-	TRBJ1-2
TGTGCCAGCAGACCCGACACTAGCACAGATACGCAGTATTTT	CASRPDTSTDTQYF	TRBV4-2	many	-	TRBJ2-3
TGCAGTGCGCCACAGGGCGACTATGGCTACACCTTC	CSAPQGDYGYTF	TRBV20-1	many	-	TRBJ1-2